Each of the 12 T cell receptor beta chains below was sequenced from the same sample in a study of blood T cell repertoires in COVID-19 (dated by TCRdb to 2020 to 2021). Library construction relied on the immunoSEQ multiplex PCR assay. TCRdb took over this immuneACCESS table, retaining in-frame rearrangements with V and J assigned. Such tables are incomplete; in checked studies, under half of the missing clones stem from an unresolved V gene, and the remainder is unexplained. The sample table shows fewer than 85,000 clones, and 80% to 85% are seen once. Jointly, the top ten make up 25% to 30% of the sample. The source material was peripheral blood. The receptors were sampled from a human donor in a cohort sampled during active COVID-19.

As DNA, the CDR3 is TGCGCCAGCAGTGAGTCCGGGCCAGGGTTTGATACGCAGTATTTT. Translated, it gives CASSESGPGFDTQYF. The chain uses TRBV10-1 and TRBJ2-3, with D perhaps TRBD1 (5 bases). CDR1 and CDR2 from the germline V gene are WNHNN and SYGVQD (reference sequence). V was shortened by 0 bases and J by 6 bases, with 13 bases between the two germline ends. The CDR3 consists of 15 residues.

The chain joins TRBV6-2 or TRBV6-3 to TRBJ1-3; D is perhaps TRBD1 (6 bases). This CDR3 spans 16 amino acids. V shed 4 bases and J shed 0 bases, with 13 bases lying between them. Germline V gene lookup returns CDR1 MNHEY and CDR2 SVGEGT. Here the CDR3 DNA reads TGTGCCAGCAGTTCCCGGGACATCCGCTCTGGAAACACCATATATTTT. It yields the protein CASSSRDIRSGNTIYF.

This rearrangement joins TRBV6-2 or TRBV6-3 to TRBJ2-5, with TRBD1 identical over 7 bases. Germline trimming cut 5 bases from V and 2 bases from J; bases unmatched to any gene: 8. The CDR3 has 15 amino acids. The V gene's germline CDR1 is MNHEY and CDR2 SVGEGT. The CDR3, as DNA: TGTGCCAGCAGTCTTAGTGACAGGGAGCAAGAGACCCAGTACTTC. This gives the protein CASSLSDREQETQYF.

V and J are TRBV6-2 or TRBV6-3 and TRBJ1-5, with D possibly being TRBD1 (6 bases). Deletions cut 5 bases from V and 6 bases from J, with 20 bases between. This CDR3 spans 16 amino acids. Looked up from germline, CDR1 is MNHEY and CDR2 is SVGEGT. CDR3 amino acids: CASSGRELQGSQPQHF. In nucleotides, the CDR3 is TGTGCCAGCAGTGGTCGGGAACTACAGGGATCTCAGCCCCAGCATTTT.

CDR3 sequence reads: CASSLTETDTQYF. In DNA form, the CDR3 reads TGCGCCAGCAGCCTTACAGAGACAGATACGCAGTATTTT. V gene TRBV4-1 combines with J gene TRBJ2-3; the D is unclear. The germline CDR1 and CDR2 sequences are MGHRA and YSYEKL. The V and J ends lost 4 bases and 3 bases respectively, with 8 bases between them. The CDR3 is made up of 13 amino acids.

The J gene is TRBJ2-6, the V gene TRBV7-9; 7 bases map to TRBD1. V was pared by 2 bases and J by 7 bases, with 8 bases of the junction left unmatched. The CDR3 contains 16 residues. CDR1 is SEHNR, CDR2 FQNEAQ, per germline (reference sequence). DNA for the CDR3: TGTGCCAGCAGCTTACGGGACAGACATGTAGCCAACGTCCTGACTTTC. Protein sequence: CASSLRDRHVANVLTF.

The chain combines TRBV27 with TRBJ2-5; TRBD2 agrees at 14 bases. Germline trimming cut 5 bases from V and 2 bases from J; bases unmatched to any gene: 1. CDR1 and CDR2 from the germline V gene are MNHEY and SMNVEV (reference sequence). The CDR3 loop spans 15 amino acids. In DNA, the CDR3 is TGTGCCAGCAGTGGACTAGCGGGGGGACAAGAGACCCAGTACTTC. It codes for CASSGLAGGQETQYF.

The chain joins TRBV27 to TRBJ2-5; weak D call: TRBD1 (6 bases). The CDR3 consists of 16 residues. Germline V lookup: CDR1 MNHEY, CDR2 SMNVEV (reference sequence). V was clipped by 1 base and J by 1 base, with 13 bases between them. The chain's CDR3 is CASSLLTGSGQETQYF. CDR3 in DNA: TGTGCCAGCAGTTTATTGACAGGTTCGGGCCAAGAGACCCAGTACTTC.

The gene calls are TRBV6-1 and TRBJ2-5; a weak D match, TRBD1 (8 bases). CDR1 is MNHNS and CDR2 is SASEGT in the germline V gene. Trimming left V 7 bases short and J 6 bases short, with 18 bases between. There are 14 residues in the CDR3. CDR3 sequence: CASTNYRGGKTQYF. The CDR3, as DNA: TGTGCCAGCACCAACTACAGGGGGGGAAAGACCCAGTACTTC.

The chain carries TRBV5-8 and TRBJ2-6, with TRBD1 matching 11 bases. The CDR3 has 16 amino acids. Per the germline V gene, CDR1 is SGHTS and CDR2 is YDEGEE. The trim removed 3 bases at V and 2 bases at J, leaving 1 base unmatched. This CDR3 is CASSWGQGAGANVLTF. Here the CDR3 DNA reads TGTGCCAGCAGCTGGGGACAGGGGGCTGGGGCCAACGTCCTGACTTTC.

The chain recombines TRBV21-1 with TRBJ2-4; no DNA check was done on the table's D call, TRBD2. TRBV21-1 is assigned pseudogene status. There are 17 residues in the CDR3. CDR3 amino acids: CASSKEEGRGSKNIQYF. CDR3 in DNA: TGTGCCAGCAGCAAGGAGGAGGGACGGGGGAGCAAAAACATTCAGTACTTC.

The rearrangement joins TRBV5-1 to TRBJ2-3, with 7 positions matching TRBD2. Germline lookup yields CDR1 SGHRS and CDR2 YFSETQ. This CDR3 comprises 15 residues. Trimming at V came to 4 bases and at J to 2 bases, leaving 7 bases not matched to a gene. The CDR3: CASSGTGGHTDTQYF. DNA of the CDR3: TGCGCCAGCAGCGGAACGGGGGGTCACACAGATACGCAGTATTTT.